This TCR beta chain came from a study of T cell therapy after organ transplantation. The time point is: 4-8 weeks after completion of therapy. Patients were solid-organ transplant recipients with drug-resistant or recurrent cytomegalovirus. With regard to this clone: Antigen: not known.

The data were produced by immunoSEQ multiplex PCR, yet TCRdb's version contains in-frame clones alone and is incomplete. Of about 19,000 clones in the sample, about four fifths were seen once. The sample was CD8+ T cells from blood, taken after autologous CMV-specific T cell therapy. The receptor was isolated from a human patient who had received a solid organ transplant and had CMV disease. Some T cells may originate from the graft donor.

The CDR3 region has the DNA TGTGCCAGCAGTATCCAGGGCTATCAGCCCCAGCATTTT. Translating gives CASSIQGYQPQHF. This rearrangement joins TRBV6-1 to TRBJ1-5, with D perhaps TRBD1 (5 bases). V was cut by 5 bases and J by 5 bases, with 10 bases left in between. CDR1 and CDR2 from the germline V gene are MNHNS and SASEGT. The CDR3 is 13 residues long.